Listed below are T cell receptor beta chains from one sample, sequenced in a study of T cell changes during pregnancy in multiple sclerosis. This table comes from immunoSEQ multiplex PCR, and its TCRdb copy is limited to in-frame clones, with some not included. The sample includes around 80,000 clones, about 90% seen only once; the top ten take about 3%. The specimen was peripheral blood, collected before pregnancy. These receptors were collected from a female donor with multiple sclerosis, enrolled in a pregnancy study. Both conserved end residues are part of each CDR3. The D gene is left open where the match is weak. A clone size is listed for some rows: how often the clone was seen (once, few, many), or a class if it is expanded.

CDR3nt: TGTGCCAGCTCACTTAGTCGAGGGAGTGCCACGGATACGCAGTATTTT
CDR3aa: CASSLSRGSATDTQYF
d_gene: -
j_gene: TRBJ2-3
abundance: -
v_gene: TRBV18

CDR3nt: TGTGCCAGCAGTACCCCACAGGGGGTAGACGGGGAGCTGTTTTTT
CDR3aa: CASSTPQGVDGELFF
d_gene: TRBD1
j_gene: TRBJ2-2
abundance: -
v_gene: TRBV6-1

CDR3nt: TGTGCCAGCTTAGCGGATGGCACAGATACGCAGTATTTT
CDR3aa: CASLADGTDTQYF
d_gene: -
j_gene: TRBJ2-3
abundance: -
v_gene: TRBV2

CDR3nt: TGTGCCAGCAGCTCCGGGACGGGGGGCTATGGCTACACCTTC
CDR3aa: CASSSGTGGYGYTF
d_gene: -
j_gene: TRBJ1-2
abundance: -
v_gene: TRBV13

CDR3nt: TGTGCCAGCAGCACACACAGGGGGCGGGGAAACACCATATATTTT
CDR3aa: CASSTHRGRGNTIYF
d_gene: TRBD1
j_gene: TRBJ1-3
abundance: -
v_gene: TRBV11-2

CDR3nt: TGTGCCAGCAGGAGAGAACAGGGGAAGGAGACCCAGTACTTC
CDR3aa: CASRREQGKETQYF
d_gene: TRBD1
j_gene: TRBJ2-5
abundance: -
v_gene: TRBV2

CDR3nt: TGTGCCAGCAGCCGAGATGGACGGGACTCAAGCCGTTATGGCTACACCTTC
CDR3aa: CASSRDGRDSSRYGYTF
d_gene: -
j_gene: TRBJ1-2
abundance: -
v_gene: TRBV27

CDR3nt: TGCGCCAGCAGTCAATCCGGTGAGCTGTTTTTT
CDR3aa: CASSQSGELFF
d_gene: -
j_gene: TRBJ2-2
abundance: few
v_gene: TRBV23-1

CDR3nt: TGCGCCAGCAGCCAAGAGTCGCAGGGTATGAGACCTGGGGCCAACGTCCTGACTTTC
CDR3aa: CASSQESQGMRPGANVLTF
d_gene: -
j_gene: TRBJ2-6
abundance: -
v_gene: TRBV4-1

CDR3nt: TGTGCCAGTAGTATGGGGGACAGGGGTAGCAATCAGCCCCAGCATTTT
CDR3aa: CASSMGDRGSNQPQHF
d_gene: TRBD1
j_gene: TRBJ1-5
abundance: few
v_gene: TRBV19

CDR3nt: TGCGCCAGCAGCTTAAGGCTAGCGGGAGTCGATGAGCAGTTCTTC
CDR3aa: CASSLRLAGVDEQFF
d_gene: TRBD2
j_gene: TRBJ2-1
abundance: -
v_gene: TRBV5-1

CDR3nt: TGTGCCAGCAGCACAGGACAGGGACAAGAGACCCAGTACTTC
CDR3aa: CASSTGQGQETQYF
d_gene: TRBD1
j_gene: TRBJ2-5
abundance: -
v_gene: TRBV11-2

CDR3nt: TGTGCCAGCGGGGGGGGCGGGGAGCTGTTTTTT
CDR3aa: CASGGGGELFF
d_gene: TRBD2
j_gene: TRBJ2-2
abundance: once
v_gene: TRBV19

CDR3nt: TGCGCCAGCAGCTTGGGGGCGACTGAAAAACTGTTTTTT
CDR3aa: CASSLGATEKLFF
d_gene: -
j_gene: TRBJ1-4
abundance: -
v_gene: TRBV5-1

CDR3nt: TGTGCCAGTAGTATGGTGAGGACAGGAGCTAACTATGGCTACACCTTC
CDR3aa: CASSMVRTGANYGYTF
d_gene: TRBD1
j_gene: TRBJ1-2
abundance: -
v_gene: TRBV19

CDR3nt: TGTGCCAGCGCCAGTCAGGGCGGGAGGGCCTCGGCCGGGGAGCTGTTTTTT
CDR3aa: CASASQGGRASAGELFF
d_gene: TRBD2
j_gene: TRBJ2-2
abundance: -
v_gene: TRBV7-9

CDR3nt: TGTGCCAGCAGTGAAATCCGGGGGGCGCCGAAAAAACTGTTTTTT
CDR3aa: CASSEIRGAPKKLFF
d_gene: -
j_gene: TRBJ1-4
abundance: -
v_gene: TRBV2

CDR3nt: TGTGCCAGCAGCCCGAGGAATGGCAGGGAAGAGACCCAGTACTTC
CDR3aa: CASSPRNGREETQYF
d_gene: -
j_gene: TRBJ2-5
abundance: -
v_gene: TRBV14

CDR3nt: TGTGCCAGCAGTTTTTCGGGGATTGGTTTCTACGAGCAGTACTTC
CDR3aa: CASSFSGIGFYEQYF
d_gene: -
j_gene: TRBJ2-7
abundance: once
v_gene: TRBV28

CDR3nt: TGTGCCTTTCACAGGGGGCGAGGCTACACCTTC
CDR3aa: CAFHRGRGYTF
d_gene: TRBD1
j_gene: TRBJ1-2
abundance: -
v_gene: TRBV30

CDR3nt: TGTGCCAGCAGTTTAGCGGACAGCGTTTCTGGGGCCAACGTCCTGACTTTC
CDR3aa: CASSLADSVSGANVLTF
d_gene: -
j_gene: TRBJ2-6
abundance: -
v_gene: TRBV28

CDR3nt: TGCGCCAGCAGCTTGGATCCAGGGGGTGAGCAGTACTTC
CDR3aa: CASSLDPGGEQYF
d_gene: TRBD1
j_gene: TRBJ2-7
abundance: -
v_gene: TRBV5-1

CDR3nt: TGTGCCAGCAGTTTATACCCCGGGACAGGGGGCCCCAAAAACATTCAGTACTTC
CDR3aa: CASSLYPGTGGPKNIQYF
d_gene: TRBD1
j_gene: TRBJ2-4
abundance: once
v_gene: TRBV28

CDR3nt: TGCGCCAGCAGTTTCCTACTAGCGGGAGACCTCTACAATGAGCAGTTCTTC
CDR3aa: CASSFLLAGDLYNEQFF
d_gene: TRBD2
j_gene: TRBJ2-1
abundance: -
v_gene: TRBV5-1

CDR3nt: TGTGCCAGCAGCTATCAGGGTATCTGGGGAAACACCATATATTTT
CDR3aa: CASSYQGIWGNTIYF
d_gene: -
j_gene: TRBJ1-3
abundance: -
v_gene: TRBV13

CDR3nt: TGTGCCTCAGCCCCGAGACTACAGTCGAGCACTGAAGCTTTCTTT
CDR3aa: CASAPRLQSSTEAFF
d_gene: -
j_gene: TRBJ1-1
abundance: -
v_gene: TRBV30

CDR3nt: TGTGCCAGCGGCCGCACAGATACGCAGTATTTT
CDR3aa: CASGRTDTQYF
d_gene: -
j_gene: TRBJ2-3
abundance: -
v_gene: TRBV28

CDR3nt: TGTGCCAGTAGTATATTTGGGACTTACAATGAGCAGTTCTTC
CDR3aa: CASSIFGTYNEQFF
d_gene: -
j_gene: TRBJ2-1
abundance: -
v_gene: TRBV19

CDR3nt: TGTGCCAGCAGCTCAGGGTTTTTTTCGACTAATGAAAAACTGTTTTTT
CDR3aa: CASSSGFFSTNEKLFF
d_gene: -
j_gene: TRBJ1-4
abundance: -
v_gene: TRBV7-8

CDR3nt: TGTGCCAGCAGCTTAGGGACAGGGTACGAGCAGTACTTC
CDR3aa: CASSLGTGYEQYF
d_gene: TRBD1
j_gene: TRBJ2-7
abundance: -
v_gene: TRBV7-9

CDR3nt: TGTGCCAGCAGTAAACTCAACAATGAGCAGTTCTTC
CDR3aa: CASSKLNNEQFF
d_gene: -
j_gene: TRBJ2-1
abundance: once
v_gene: TRBV6-5

CDR3nt: TGTGCCATCAGGGGGGGACAGGGATCCTACGAGCAGTACTTC
CDR3aa: CAIRGGQGSYEQYF
d_gene: TRBD1
j_gene: TRBJ2-7
abundance: -
v_gene: TRBV10-3

CDR3nt: TGTGCCAGTAGTACAAGCGGCACAGATACGCAGTATTTT
CDR3aa: CASSTSGTDTQYF
d_gene: -
j_gene: TRBJ2-3
abundance: -
v_gene: TRBV19

CDR3nt: TGTGCCAGCAGCTTAGGCATGGGGGAGGGCGGGCAGTTCTTC
CDR3aa: CASSLGMGEGGQFF
d_gene: TRBD2
j_gene: TRBJ2-1
abundance: -
v_gene: TRBV13

CDR3nt: TGTGCCAGCAGCTCGACCCGGACAGGGGGTTCCCTGGCGTACGAGCAGTACTTC
CDR3aa: CASSSTRTGGSLAYEQYF
d_gene: TRBD1
j_gene: TRBJ2-7
abundance: -
v_gene: TRBV7-9

CDR3nt: TGCGCCAGCGCCGCGGACAGGGTTTTTAACCCGAACACCGGGGAGCTGTTTTTT
CDR3aa: CASAADRVFNPNTGELFF
d_gene: TRBD1
j_gene: TRBJ2-2
abundance: -
v_gene: TRBV5-1

CDR3nt: TGTGCCAGCAGCTGGACTAGCGGGGGGAACACCGGGGAGCTGTTTTTT
CDR3aa: CASSWTSGGNTGELFF
d_gene: TRBD2
j_gene: TRBJ2-2
abundance: -
v_gene: TRBV7-2

CDR3nt: TGTGCCAGCAACACCGTAGGGCTTGGGGCCACTGAAGCTTTCTTT
CDR3aa: CASNTVGLGATEAFF
d_gene: -
j_gene: TRBJ1-1
abundance: once
v_gene: TRBV6-1

CDR3nt: TGTGCCAGCAGCACACTCAGGGGGAACACCATATATTTT
CDR3aa: CASSTLRGNTIYF
d_gene: TRBD1
j_gene: TRBJ1-3
abundance: -
v_gene: TRBV2

CDR3nt: TGTGCCACGATATCGGGTCCCTTGAACACTGAAGCTTTCTTT
CDR3aa: CATISGPLNTEAFF
d_gene: -
j_gene: TRBJ1-1
abundance: -
v_gene: TRBV28

CDR3nt: TGTGCCAGCAGAACTGGGGGGGCCCCCTCTGGAAACACCATATATTTT
CDR3aa: CASRTGGAPSGNTIYF
d_gene: -
j_gene: TRBJ1-3
abundance: many
v_gene: TRBV28

CDR3nt: TGTGCCAGCAGCCTTGAAAAGGGGAGGGCCGCATACAATGAGCAGTTCTTC
CDR3aa: CASSLEKGRAAYNEQFF
d_gene: TRBD2
j_gene: TRBJ2-1
abundance: -
v_gene: TRBV28

CDR3nt: TGTGCCAGCAAAACAGGGTCGCAGCCCCAGCATTTT
CDR3aa: CASKTGSQPQHF
d_gene: -
j_gene: TRBJ1-5
abundance: once
v_gene: TRBV6-6

CDR3nt: TGTGCCAGCAGCTTGGTGACAGGGGGTGATGAGCAGTTCTTC
CDR3aa: CASSLVTGGDEQFF
d_gene: TRBD1
j_gene: TRBJ2-1
abundance: -
v_gene: TRBV5-4

CDR3nt: TGTGCCAGCAGTGTGGCTAGCGGAAACAATGAGCAGTTCTTC
CDR3aa: CASSVASGNNEQFF
d_gene: TRBD2
j_gene: TRBJ2-1
abundance: -
v_gene: TRBV25-1

CDR3nt: TGTGCCCTAGGGACTAGCGCTACGGGGGCCCAGTACTTC
CDR3aa: CALGTSATGAQYF
d_gene: TRBD2
j_gene: TRBJ2-5
abundance: -
v_gene: TRBV10-3

CDR3nt: TGTGCCAGCAGCCTACAGGGTGACACTAATGAAAAACTGTTTTTT
CDR3aa: CASSLQGDTNEKLFF
d_gene: -
j_gene: TRBJ1-4
abundance: -
v_gene: TRBV7-2

CDR3nt: TGCGCCAGCAGCAGTGGGGCACCGCCTAACTATGGCTACACCTTC
CDR3aa: CASSSGAPPNYGYTF
d_gene: -
j_gene: TRBJ1-2
abundance: -
v_gene: TRBV5-1

CDR3nt: TGTGCCATCAGTGAGTCGAGGCAGAGCTCCTACAATGAGCAGTTCTTC
CDR3aa: CAISESRQSSYNEQFF
d_gene: -
j_gene: TRBJ2-1
abundance: -
v_gene: TRBV10-3

CDR3nt: TGCGCCAGCAGCCAAGGGACTGGGCGCTACGAGCAGTACTTC
CDR3aa: CASSQGTGRYEQYF
d_gene: -
j_gene: TRBJ2-7
abundance: -
v_gene: TRBV4-3

CDR3nt: TGTGCCAGCAGGAGGACAGTAAGCACAGATACGCAGTATTTT
CDR3aa: CASRRTVSTDTQYF
d_gene: -
j_gene: TRBJ2-3
abundance: -
v_gene: TRBV6-5

CDR3nt: TGTGCCAGCTCACTCGGAATAGGGGAGGCAGGTGGCTACACCTTC
CDR3aa: CASSLGIGEAGGYTF
d_gene: -
j_gene: TRBJ1-2
abundance: -
v_gene: TRBV18

CDR3nt: TGTGCCAGCAGGCCTACAGGGTTTCGGACCGGGGAGCTGTTTTTT
CDR3aa: CASRPTGFRTGELFF
d_gene: -
j_gene: TRBJ2-2
abundance: -
v_gene: TRBV14

CDR3nt: TGTGCCAGCAGCGTAGATAGTGCGACAGATACGCAGTATTTT
CDR3aa: CASSVDSATDTQYF
d_gene: -
j_gene: TRBJ2-3
abundance: -
v_gene: TRBV9

CDR3nt: TGTGCCAGCAGTTTATTTGGGGCAGTAGGGAATCAGCCCCAGCATTTT
CDR3aa: CASSLFGAVGNQPQHF
d_gene: -
j_gene: TRBJ1-5
abundance: once
v_gene: TRBV27

CDR3nt: TGCGCCAGCAGCCAAGATCGAGGAGGTCACTACGAGCAGTACTTC
CDR3aa: CASSQDRGGHYEQYF
d_gene: -
j_gene: TRBJ2-7
abundance: -
v_gene: TRBV4-1

CDR3nt: TGTGCCAGCAGTTTCCAAGGACAGGGTCCATCCTACGAGCAGTACTTC
CDR3aa: CASSFQGQGPSYEQYF
d_gene: TRBD1
j_gene: TRBJ2-7
abundance: -
v_gene: TRBV27